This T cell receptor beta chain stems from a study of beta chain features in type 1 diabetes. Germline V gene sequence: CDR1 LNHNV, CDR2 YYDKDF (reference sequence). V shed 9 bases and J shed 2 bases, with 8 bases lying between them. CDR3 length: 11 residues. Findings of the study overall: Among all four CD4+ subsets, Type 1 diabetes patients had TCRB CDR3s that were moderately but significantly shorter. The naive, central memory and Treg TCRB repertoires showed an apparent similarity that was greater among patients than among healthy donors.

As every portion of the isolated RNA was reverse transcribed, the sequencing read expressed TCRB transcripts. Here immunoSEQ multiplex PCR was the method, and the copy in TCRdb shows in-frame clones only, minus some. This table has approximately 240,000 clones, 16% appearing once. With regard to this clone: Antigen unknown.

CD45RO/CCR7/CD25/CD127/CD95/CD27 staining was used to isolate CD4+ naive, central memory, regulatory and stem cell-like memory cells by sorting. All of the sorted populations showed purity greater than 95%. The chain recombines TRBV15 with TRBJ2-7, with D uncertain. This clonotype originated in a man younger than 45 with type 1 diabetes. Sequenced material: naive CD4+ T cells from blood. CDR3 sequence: CATRSAYEQYF. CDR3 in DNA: TGTGCCACTCGCAGCGCCTACGAGCAGTACTTC.